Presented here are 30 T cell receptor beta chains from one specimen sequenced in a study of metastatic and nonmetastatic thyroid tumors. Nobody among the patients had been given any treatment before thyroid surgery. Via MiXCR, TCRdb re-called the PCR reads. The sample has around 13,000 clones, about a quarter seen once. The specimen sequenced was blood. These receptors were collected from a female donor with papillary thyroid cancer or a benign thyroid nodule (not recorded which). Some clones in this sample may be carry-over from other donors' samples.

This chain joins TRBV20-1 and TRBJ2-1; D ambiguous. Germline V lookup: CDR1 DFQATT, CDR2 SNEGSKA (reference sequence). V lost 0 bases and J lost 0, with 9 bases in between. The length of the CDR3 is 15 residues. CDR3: CSAREPESSYNEQFF. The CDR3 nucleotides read TGCAGTGCTAGAGAGCCCGAGAGCTCCTACAATGAGCAGTTCTTC.

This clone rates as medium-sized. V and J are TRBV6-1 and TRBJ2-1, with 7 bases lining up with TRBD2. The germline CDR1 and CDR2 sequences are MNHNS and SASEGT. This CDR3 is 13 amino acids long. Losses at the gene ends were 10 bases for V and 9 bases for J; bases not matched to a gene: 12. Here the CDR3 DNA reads TGTGCCACCGGGACTACAGCTACGGGTGAGCAGTTCTTC. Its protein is CATGTTATGEQFF.

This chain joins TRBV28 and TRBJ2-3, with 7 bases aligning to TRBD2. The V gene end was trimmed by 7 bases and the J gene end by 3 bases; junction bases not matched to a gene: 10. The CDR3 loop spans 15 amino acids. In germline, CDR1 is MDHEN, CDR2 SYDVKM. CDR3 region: CASTLGGSETDTQYF. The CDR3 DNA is TGTGCCAGCACCCTTGGCGGGAGTGAGACAGATACGCAGTATTTT.

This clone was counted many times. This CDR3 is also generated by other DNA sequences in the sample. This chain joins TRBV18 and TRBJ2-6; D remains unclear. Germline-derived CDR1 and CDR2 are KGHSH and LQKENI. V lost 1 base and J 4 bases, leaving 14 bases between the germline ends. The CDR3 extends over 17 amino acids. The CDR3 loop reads CASSPQGLSSGANVLTF. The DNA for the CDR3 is TGTGCCAGCTCACCACAGGGTCTCAGCTCGGGGGCCAACGTCCTGACTTTC.

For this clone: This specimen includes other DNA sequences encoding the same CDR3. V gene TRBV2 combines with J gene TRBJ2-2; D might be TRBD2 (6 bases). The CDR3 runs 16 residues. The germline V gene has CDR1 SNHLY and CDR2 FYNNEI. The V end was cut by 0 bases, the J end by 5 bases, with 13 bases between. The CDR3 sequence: CASSEAGGGGTGELFF. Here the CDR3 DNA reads TGTGCCAGCAGTGAAGCGGGCGGTGGGGGGACCGGGGAGCTGTTTTTT.

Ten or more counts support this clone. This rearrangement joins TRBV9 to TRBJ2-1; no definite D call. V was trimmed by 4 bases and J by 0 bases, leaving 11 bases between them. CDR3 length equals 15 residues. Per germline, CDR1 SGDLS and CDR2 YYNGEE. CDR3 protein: CASSLWGDSYNEQFF. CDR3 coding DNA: TGTGCCAGCAGCCTATGGGGTGACTCCTACAATGAGCAGTTCTTC.

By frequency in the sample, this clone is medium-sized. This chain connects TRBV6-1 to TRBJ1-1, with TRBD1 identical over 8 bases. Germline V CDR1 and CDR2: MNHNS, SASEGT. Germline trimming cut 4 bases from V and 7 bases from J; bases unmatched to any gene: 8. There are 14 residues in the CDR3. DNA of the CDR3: TGTGCCAGCAGTGGGTTCAGGGGGCGTCTTGAAGCTTTCTTT. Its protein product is CASSGFRGRLEAFF.

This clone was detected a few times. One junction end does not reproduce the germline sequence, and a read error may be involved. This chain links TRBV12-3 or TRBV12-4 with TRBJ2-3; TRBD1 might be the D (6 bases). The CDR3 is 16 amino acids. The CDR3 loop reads CASILILSGGTDTQYF. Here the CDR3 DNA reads TGTGCCAGCATTTTAATATTGTCAGGGGGCACAGATACGCAGTATTTT.

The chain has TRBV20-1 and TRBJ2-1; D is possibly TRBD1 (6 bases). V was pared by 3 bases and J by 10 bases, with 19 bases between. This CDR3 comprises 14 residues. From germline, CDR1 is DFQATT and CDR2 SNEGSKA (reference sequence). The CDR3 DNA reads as TGCAGTGCTAGTCCTCCGGGGAAGGGGACAGAGCAGTTCTTC. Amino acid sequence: CSASPPGKGTEQFF.

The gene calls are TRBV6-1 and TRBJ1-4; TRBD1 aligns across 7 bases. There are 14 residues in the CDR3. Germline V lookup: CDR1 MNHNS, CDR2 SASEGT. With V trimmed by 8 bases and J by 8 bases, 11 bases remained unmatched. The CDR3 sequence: CASGRDSDPEKLFF. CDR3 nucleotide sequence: TGTGCCAGCGGGCGGGACAGCGACCCAGAAAAACTGTTTTTT.

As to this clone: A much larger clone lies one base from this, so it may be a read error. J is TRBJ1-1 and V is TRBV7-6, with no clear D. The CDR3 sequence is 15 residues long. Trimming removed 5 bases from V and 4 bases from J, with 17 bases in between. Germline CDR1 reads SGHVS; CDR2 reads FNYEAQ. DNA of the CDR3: TGTGCCAGCAGCCCTTTTGGAGTCATGAGCACTGAAGCTTTCTTT. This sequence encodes CASSPFGVMSTEAFF. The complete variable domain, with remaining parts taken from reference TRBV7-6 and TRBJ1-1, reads GAGVSQSPRYKVTKRGQDVALRCDPISGHVSLYWYRQALGQGPEFLTYFNYEAQQDKSGLPNDRFSAERPEGSISTLTIQRTEQRDSAMYRCASSPFGVMSTEAFFGQGTRLTVV.

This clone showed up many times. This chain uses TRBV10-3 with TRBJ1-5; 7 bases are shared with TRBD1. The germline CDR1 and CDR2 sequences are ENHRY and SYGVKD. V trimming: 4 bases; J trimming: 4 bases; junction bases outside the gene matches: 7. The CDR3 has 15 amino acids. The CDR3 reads CAISASGTENQPQHF. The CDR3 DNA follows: TGTGCCATCAGTGCGTCCGGGACAGAGAATCAGCCCCAGCATTTT.

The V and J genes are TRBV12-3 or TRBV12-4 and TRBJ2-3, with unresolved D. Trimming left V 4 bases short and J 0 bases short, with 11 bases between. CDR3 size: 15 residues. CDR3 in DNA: TGTGCCAGCAGTTACCAGCGCCGTAGCACAGATACGCAGTATTTT. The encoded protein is CASSYQRRSTDTQYF.

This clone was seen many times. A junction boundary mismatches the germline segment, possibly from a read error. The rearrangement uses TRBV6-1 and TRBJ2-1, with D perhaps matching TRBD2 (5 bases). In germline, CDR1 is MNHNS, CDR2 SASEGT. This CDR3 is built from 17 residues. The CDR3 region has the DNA TGTGCCAGCAGTGGGCTGAGGAGCGGCCGCTCCTACGATGAGCAGTTCTTC. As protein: CASSGLRSGRSYDEQFF.

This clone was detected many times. DNA of the CDR3: TGTGCCAGCAGCCAAGGTCCACAGCCTAACTATGGCTACACCTTC. Its translation is CASSQGPQPNYGYTF. The chain joins TRBV3-1 to TRBJ1-2; D is unclear. V was pared by 1 base and J by 0 bases, with 9 bases between. The germline CDR1 and CDR2 sequences are LGHDT and YNNKEL (reference sequence). This CDR3 has 15 amino acids.

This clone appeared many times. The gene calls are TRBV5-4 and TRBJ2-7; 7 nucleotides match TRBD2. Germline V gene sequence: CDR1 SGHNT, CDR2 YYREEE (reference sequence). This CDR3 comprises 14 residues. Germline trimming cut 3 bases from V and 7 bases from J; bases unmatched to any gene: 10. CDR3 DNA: TGTGCCAGCAGCTCGGGTGGGAGGGAGAGGGAGCAGTACTTC. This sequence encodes CASSSGGREREQYF.

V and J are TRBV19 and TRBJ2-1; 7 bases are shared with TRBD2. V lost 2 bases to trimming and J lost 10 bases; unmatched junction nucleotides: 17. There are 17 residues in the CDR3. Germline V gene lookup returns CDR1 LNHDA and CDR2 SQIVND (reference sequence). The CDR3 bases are TGTGCCAGTAGTATACTGAAGTGGACTAGTCCCCCCAACGAGCAGTTCTTC. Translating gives CASSILKWTSPPNEQFF.

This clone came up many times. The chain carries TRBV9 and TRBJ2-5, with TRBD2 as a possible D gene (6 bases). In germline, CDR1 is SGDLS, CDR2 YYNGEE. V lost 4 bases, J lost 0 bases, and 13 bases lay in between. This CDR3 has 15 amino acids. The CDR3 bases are TGTGCCAGCAGCCCACGGGGCGGGGACCAAGAGACCCAGTACTTC. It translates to CASSPRGGDQETQYF.

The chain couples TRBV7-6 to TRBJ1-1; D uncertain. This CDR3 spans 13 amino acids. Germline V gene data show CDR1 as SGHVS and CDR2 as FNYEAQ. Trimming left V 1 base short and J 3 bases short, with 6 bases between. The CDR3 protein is CASSLEWDTEAFF. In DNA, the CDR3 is TGTGCCAGCAGCTTAGAATGGGACACTGAAGCTTTCTTT.

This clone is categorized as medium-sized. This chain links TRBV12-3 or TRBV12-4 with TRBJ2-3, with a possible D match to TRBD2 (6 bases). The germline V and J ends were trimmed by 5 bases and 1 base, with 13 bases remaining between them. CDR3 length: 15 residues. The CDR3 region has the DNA TGTGCCAGCAGTCCCGGGGGACTTGGCACAGATACGCAGTATTTT. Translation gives CASSPGGLGTDTQYF.

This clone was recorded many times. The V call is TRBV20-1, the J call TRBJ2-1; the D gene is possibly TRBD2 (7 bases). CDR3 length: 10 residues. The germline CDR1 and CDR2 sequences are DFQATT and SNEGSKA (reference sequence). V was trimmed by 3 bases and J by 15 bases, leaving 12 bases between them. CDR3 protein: CSARRGGGFF. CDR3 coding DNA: TGCAGTGCTAGGAGGGGAGGGGGGTTCTTC.

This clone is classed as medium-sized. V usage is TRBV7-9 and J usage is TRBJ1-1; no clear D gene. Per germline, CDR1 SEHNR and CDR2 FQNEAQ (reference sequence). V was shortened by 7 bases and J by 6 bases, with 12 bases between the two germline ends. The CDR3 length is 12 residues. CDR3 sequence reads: CASIPDKAEAFF. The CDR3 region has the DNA TGTGCCAGCATCCCCGATAAGGCTGAAGCTTTCTTT.

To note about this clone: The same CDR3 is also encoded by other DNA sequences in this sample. The CDR3 reads CSARDRRGSQQPQHF. CDR3 in DNA: TGCAGTGCTAGAGACCGAAGGGGGTCACAGCAGCCCCAGCATTTT. The rearrangement joins TRBV20-1 to TRBJ1-5, with D maybe TRBD1 (6 bases). The CDR3 is 15 amino acids. Germline V gene data show CDR1 as DFQATT and CDR2 as SNEGSKA (reference sequence). Trimming cost V 0 bases and J 7 bases, with 16 bases left between them.

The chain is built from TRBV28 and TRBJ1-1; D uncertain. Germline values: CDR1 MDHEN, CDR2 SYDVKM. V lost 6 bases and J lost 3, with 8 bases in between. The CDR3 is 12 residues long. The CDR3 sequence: CASRPQDTEAFF. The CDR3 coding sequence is TGTGCCAGCAGACCTCAGGACACTGAAGCTTTCTTT.

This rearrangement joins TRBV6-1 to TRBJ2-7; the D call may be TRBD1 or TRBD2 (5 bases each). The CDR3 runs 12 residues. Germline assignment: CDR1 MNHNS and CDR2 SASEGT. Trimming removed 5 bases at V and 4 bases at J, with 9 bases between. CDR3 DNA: TGTGCCAGCAGTAGGGACGGGTACGAGCAGTACTTC. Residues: CASSRDGYEQYF.

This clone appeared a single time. The CDR3 coding sequence is TGTGCCAGCAGCCAAGATCGGTGGGGGGCCACAGATACGCAGTATTTT. Its translation is CASSQDRWGATDTQYF. The chain combines TRBV14 with TRBJ2-3, with D perhaps assigned TRBD1 or TRBD2 (6 bases each). Trimming cost V 0 bases and J 2 bases, with 12 bases left between them. The CDR3 extends over 16 amino acids. The germline gives CDR1 SGHDN, CDR2 FVKESK.

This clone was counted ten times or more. Here the CDR3 DNA reads TGCGCCAGCAGCCAACTCCGGCATGAGAACGGGGAGCTGTTTTTT. Protein product: CASSQLRHENGELFF. The chain uses TRBV4-1 and TRBJ2-2, with unresolved D. This CDR3 is built from 15 residues. The V end lost 2 bases, the J end lost 7 bases, and 14 bases lay between the germline ends. Germline lookup yields CDR1 MGHRA and CDR2 YSYEKL.

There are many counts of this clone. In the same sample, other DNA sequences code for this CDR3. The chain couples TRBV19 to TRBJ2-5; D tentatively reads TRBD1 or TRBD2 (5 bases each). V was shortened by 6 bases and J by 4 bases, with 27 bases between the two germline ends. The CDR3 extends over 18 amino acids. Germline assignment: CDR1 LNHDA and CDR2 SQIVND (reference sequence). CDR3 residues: CASSDSRGTGRVRETQYF. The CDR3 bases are TGTGCCAGTAGCGATTCTAGAGGGACGGGTCGTGTTAGAGAGACCCAGTACTTC.

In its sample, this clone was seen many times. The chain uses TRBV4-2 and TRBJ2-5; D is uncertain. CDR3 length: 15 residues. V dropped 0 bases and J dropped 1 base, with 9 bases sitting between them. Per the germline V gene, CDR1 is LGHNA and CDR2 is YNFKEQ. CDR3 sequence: CASSQDAVVQETQYF. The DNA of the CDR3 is TGTGCCAGCAGCCAAGATGCCGTTGTCCAAGAGACCCAGTACTTC.

CDR3 region: CASSSVGMGVSYEQYF. The CDR3 nucleotides are TGTGCCAGCAGTTCAGTCGGCATGGGAGTTTCCTACGAGCAGTACTTC. The rearrangement uses TRBV28 and TRBJ2-7, with a weak D call TRBD2 (5 bases). Looked up from germline, CDR1 is MDHEN and CDR2 is SYDVKM. Deletions cut 4 bases from V and 1 base from J, with 17 bases between. The CDR3 consists of 16 residues.